Listed below are T cell receptor beta chains from one sample, sequenced in a study of control samples from healthy donors and cancer patients. TCRdb's table, derived via immunoSEQ multiplex PCR, lists solely in-frame clones and lacks some. The sample yields about 140,000 clones, 91% seen once. Sample: blood. These receptors originate from a man between 18 and 29 years old in good health. CDR3s include the opening cysteine and the closing phenylalanine or tryptophan. Fields, in order: CDR3 protein, CDR3 DNA, D gene, clone size, V gene, J gene. A D gene is named only where the DNA matches it firmly. Clone size appears in some rows only: once, few, many, or a class for an expanded clone.

CASSEDRTTEKLFF	TGTGCCAGCAGTGAGGACAGGACGACTGAAAAACTGTTTTTT	TRBD1	-	TRBV6-6	TRBJ1-4
CASSQETLAVTDTQYF	TGTGCCAGCAGCCAAGAAACACTAGCAGTCACAGATACGCAGTATTTT	-	-	TRBV4-2	TRBJ2-3
CASGLGTGTLEAFF	TGTGCTAGTGGCCTAGGGACAGGGACTCTTGAAGCTTTCTTT	TRBD1	once	TRBV12-5	TRBJ1-1
CASSLEGQGGPYEQYF	TGTGCCAGCAGCTTAGAAGGACAAGGGGGCCCCTACGAGCAGTACTTC	TRBD1	-	TRBV13	TRBJ2-7
CASSLGGKANEQFF	TGTGCCAGCAGCTTGGGGGGGAAGGCCAATGAGCAGTTCTTC	-	-	TRBV5-4	TRBJ2-1
CASNQGSYGYTF	TGTGCCAGTAACCAGGGGTCCTATGGCTACACCTTC	-	once	TRBV19	TRBJ1-2
CAISELSTGPTDTQYF	TGTGCCATCAGTGAGCTCTCGACAGGACCCACAGATACGCAGTATTTT	-	-	TRBV10-3	TRBJ2-3
CASSSVDSYEQYF	TGTGCCAGCAGTTCCGTAGACTCCTACGAGCAGTACTTC	-	once	TRBV28	TRBJ2-7
CASSLNPQGGGGNTIYF	TGTGCCAGCAGCTTAAACCCCCAAGGGGGGGGTGGAAACACCATATATTTT	-	once	TRBV7-3	TRBJ1-3
CASSQTPTGGYYEQYF	TGCGCCAGCAGCCAAACTCCGACAGGGGGATATTACGAGCAGTACTTC	TRBD1	once	TRBV5-1	TRBJ2-7
CASSPNEGLGETQYF	TGTGCCAGCAGTCCGAACGAGGGGTTAGGTGAGACCCAGTACTTC	-	-	TRBV6-5	TRBJ2-5
CASSPPSGQGNSPLHF	TGTGCCAGCTCACCACCCTCGGGACAGGGGAATTCACCCCTCCACTTT	TRBD1	-	TRBV18	TRBJ1-6
CASSYSLGSTGELFF	TGTGCCAGCAGTTACTCGTTGGGGTCCACCGGGGAGCTGTTTTTT	-	-	TRBV6-5	TRBJ2-2
CASSQEGSNSPLHF	TGCGCCAGCAGCCAAGAGGGATCTAATTCACCCCTCCACTTT	-	few	TRBV4-1	TRBJ1-6
CASSFRGARSYEQYF	TGTGCCAGCAGTTTCCGGGGGGCGCGGTCCTACGAGCAGTACTTC	-	-	TRBV7-6	TRBJ2-7
CATAGGPSTDTQYF	TGTGCCACCGCGGGGGGCCCTAGCACAGATACGCAGTATTTT	TRBD2	once	TRBV6-6	TRBJ2-3
CATSRVGGVYTEAFF	TGTGCCACCAGCAGAGTAGGGGGGGTATACACTGAAGCTTTCTTT	-	-	TRBV15	TRBJ1-1
CASSVAGDRPYGYTF	TGTGCCAGCAGCGTAGCCGGGGACAGGCCCTATGGCTACACCTTC	TRBD1	once	TRBV9	TRBJ1-2
CASSLARENTEAFF	TGTGCCAGCAGCTTAGCAAGGGAGAACACTGAAGCTTTCTTT	-	-	TRBV11-2	TRBJ1-1
CASSPRQGAETQYF	TGTGCCAGCAGCCCGAGACAGGGGGCGGAGACCCAGTACTTC	TRBD1	-	TRBV11-2	TRBJ2-5
CASSFQDRPSNYGYTF	TGTGCCAGCAGCTTCCAGGACAGGCCCTCTAACTATGGCTACACCTTC	TRBD1	-	TRBV7-2	TRBJ1-2
CASSPEGAVPGELFF	TGTGCCAGCAGCCCCGAGGGGGCAGTTCCCGGGGAGCTGTTTTTT	TRBD1	-	TRBV7-3	TRBJ2-2
CASSFGSIKGNEQYF	TGTGCCAGCAGCTTTGGGAGTATTAAGGGTAACGAGCAGTACTTC	-	-	TRBV7-9	TRBJ2-7